A single sample is the source of the 32 T cell receptor beta chains below, sequenced in a study of cytomegalovirus exposure and HLA in healthy donors. It was with 60 Vbeta and 13 Jbeta primers that the PCR ran. Sequenced by immunoSEQ multiplex PCR; TCRdb stores in-frame clones only, minus some. The sample yields fewer than 110,000 clones, around 67% seen once. Sequenced input: PBMCs. All receptors come from a woman aged 45 to 65 in good health and CMV-seronegative.

The J gene is TRBJ2-2, the V gene TRBV9, with D perhaps matching TRBD1 (5 bases). The CDR3 loop spans 15 amino acids. V was pared by 3 bases and J by 4 bases, with 13 bases between. The V gene's germline CDR1 is SGDLS and CDR2 YYNGEE. CDR3 in DNA: TGTGCCAGCAGCGCATCGAGACAGATCACCGGGGAGCTGTTTTTT. This gives the protein CASSASRQITGELFF.

This sequence joins TRBV5-5 and TRBJ1-6; D uncertain. The germline CDR1 and CDR2 sequences are SGHKS and YYEKEE (reference sequence). The CDR3 spans 15 residues. Trimming took 0 bases from V and 5 from J, leaving 9 bases between them. The CDR3 sequence is CASSLATGNNSPLHF. The CDR3 nucleotides are TGTGCCAGCAGCTTGGCGACGGGTAATAATTCACCCCTCCACTTT.

The chain combines TRBV5-5 with TRBJ1-5, with 9 bases that match TRBD1. CDR3 length equals 14 residues. Germline lookup yields CDR1 SGHKS and CDR2 YYEKEE (reference sequence). Unmatched junction bases numbered 7, after V lost 5 bases and J lost 7 bases. The CDR3 protein is CASSSGTGTQPQHF. CDR3 coding DNA: TGTGCCAGCAGTTCCGGGACAGGGACACAGCCCCAGCATTTT.

A few counts support this clone. The chain carries TRBV5-1 and TRBJ1-1; TRBD1 might be the D (6 bases). The CDR3 covers 14 residues. Germline V gene data show CDR1 as SGHRS and CDR2 as YFSETQ. Between the trimmed V and J ends, which lost 4 bases and 1 base, there was a span of 11 bases. The CDR3 reads CASSVTGRNTEAFF. As DNA, the CDR3 is TGCGCCAGCAGCGTGACAGGCAGGAACACTGAAGCTTTCTTT.

The genes are TRBV28 and TRBJ2-1; maybe TRBD2 (5 bases). Per the germline V gene, CDR1 is MDHEN and CDR2 is SYDVKM. The CDR3 sequence is 14 residues long. Deletions cut 6 bases from V and 1 base from J, with 10 bases between. The CDR3 coding sequence is TGTGCCAGCAGGATCGGAGGTTCCTACAATGAGCAGTTCTTC. Translation: CASRIGGSYNEQFF.

The gene calls are TRBV7-2 and TRBJ2-5; 13 bases are a match to TRBD2. Trimming at V came to 1 base and at J to 4 bases, leaving 9 bases not matched to a gene. The germline CDR1 and CDR2 sequences are SGHTA and FQGNSA. The CDR3 is 18 amino acids. This CDR3 reads CASSLGTSGRSRRETQYF. In DNA, the CDR3 is TGTGCCAGCAGCTTAGGGACTAGCGGGAGATCCCGACGAGAGACCCAGTACTTC.

The chain joins TRBV27 to TRBJ1-1; D gene ambiguous. The CDR3 covers 13 residues. V was cut by 3 bases and J by 3 bases, with 8 bases left in between. The V gene's germline CDR1 is MNHEY and CDR2 SMNVEV (reference sequence). The CDR3 coding sequence is TGTGCCAGCAGTTTGTTTCGGGACACTGAAGCTTTCTTT. It is translated as CASSLFRDTEAFF.

CDR3 nucleotides: TGTGCCAGCAGTATTCTTAGCAGCGAGCAGTACTTC. This translates into CASSILSSEQYF. The J gene is TRBJ2-7, the V gene TRBV28; D ambiguous. Trimming took off 5 bases at V and 6 bases at J, with 11 bases between the two ends. The CDR3 loop spans 12 amino acids. Germline CDR1 MDHEN, CDR2 SYDVKM.

The chain has TRBV18 and TRBJ2-7, with 9 positions matching TRBD1. The CDR3 contains 14 residues. With 3 bases clipped from V and 2 bases from J, the junction kept 2 bases outside the gene matches. The germline V gene encodes CDR1 KGHSH and CDR2 LQKENI. This CDR3 reads CASSPTGGPYEQYF. The CDR3 nucleotides read TGTGCCAGCTCACCGACAGGGGGACCCTACGAGCAGTACTTC.

This chain connects TRBV6-1 to TRBJ1-5; tentatively, D is TRBD1 (5 bases). V lost 4 bases and J lost 7, with 14 bases in between. This CDR3 spans 14 amino acids. Germline V CDR1 and CDR2: MNHNS, SASEGT. CDR3 nucleotide sequence: TGTGCCAGCAGTGTCCACAGGCCCCCGCAGCCCCAGCATTTT. Translated: CASSVHRPPQPQHF.

The CDR3: CASGPRGEGADTQYF. Here the CDR3 DNA reads TGTGCTAGTGGCCCAAGGGGGGAGGGCGCAGATACGCAGTATTTT. The chain is built from TRBV12-5 and TRBJ2-3, with TRBD2 as a possible D gene (7 bases). The germline V and J ends were trimmed by 6 bases and 4 bases, with 17 bases remaining between them. Per germline, CDR1 LGHNT and CDR2 FRNRAP. The CDR3 totals 15 residues.

The chain joins TRBV21-1 to TRBJ1-1. TRBV21-1 has pseudogene status. The CDR3 has 12 residues. CDR3 region: CASSKCGSGRVF. DNA of the CDR3: TGTGCCAGCAGCAAATGTGGATCTGGGAGGGTATTT.

The J gene is TRBJ2-1, the V gene TRBV4-3, with D perhaps matching TRBD2 (5 bases). CDR3 length: 19 residues. Between the trimmed V and J ends, which lost 0 bases and 0 bases, there was a span of 18 bases. Germline CDR1 LGHNA, CDR2 YSLEER. The CDR3 protein is CASSQDEYSSRRSYNEQFF. CDR3 coding DNA: TGCGCCAGCAGCCAAGATGAGTATTCTAGCCGACGCTCCTACAATGAGCAGTTCTTC.

The chain employs TRBV14 and TRBJ1-1; D remains ambiguous. The length of the CDR3 is 17 residues. Trimming cost V 0 bases and J 2 bases, with 16 bases left between them. Germline V gives CDR1 SGHDN, CDR2 FVKESK. The DNA for the CDR3 is TGTGCCAGCAGCCAAGAAACTGGCCTTGCGGGTAACACTGAAGCTTTCTTT. Protein: CASSQETGLAGNTEAFF.

The chain employs TRBV5-1 and TRBJ2-7; 12 bases agree with TRBD2. J gave up 6 bases and V 2 bases, and 9 bases lay outside the gene matches. The length of the CDR3 is 16 residues. The germline gives CDR1 SGHRS, CDR2 YFSETQ. This CDR3 reads CASSLLAGGGGLEQYF. Written as DNA, the CDR3 is TGCGCCAGCAGCTTACTAGCGGGAGGAGGGGGGCTCGAGCAGTACTTC. Combining the CDR3 with reference TRBV5-1 and TRBJ2-7 gives the whole variable domain KAGVTQTPRYLIKTRGQQVTLSCSPISGHRSVSWYQQTPGQGLQFLFEYFSETQRNKGNFPGRFSGRQFSNSRSEMNVSTLELGDSALYLCASSLLAGGGGLEQYFGPGTRLTVT.

The chain is built from TRBV9 and TRBJ2-6; unclear D gene. The CDR3 spans 15 residues. In germline, CDR1 is SGDLS, CDR2 YYNGEE. V lost 3 bases, J lost 4 bases, and 11 bases lay in between. The CDR3 coding sequence is TGTGCCAGCAGCGCTGGAGAGATCGGGGCCAACGTCCTGACTTTC. It yields the protein CASSAGEIGANVLTF.

The chain carries TRBV20-1 and TRBJ2-5, with TRBD2 identical over 7 bases. CDR1 and CDR2 from the germline V gene are DFQATT and SNEGSKA (reference sequence). The CDR3 covers 11 residues. With 5 bases clipped from V and 5 bases from J, the junction kept 2 bases outside the gene matches. CDR3 sequence reads: CSAWGGETQYF. The CDR3 DNA reads as TGCAGTGCTTGGGGGGGGGAGACCCAGTACTTC.

The chain carries TRBV27 and TRBJ2-7; D not certain. CDR3 length: 16 residues. Germline lookup yields CDR1 MNHEY and CDR2 SMNVEV (reference sequence). The V gene lost 3 bases and the J gene lost 3 bases, with 18 bases spanning the gap. Written as DNA, the CDR3 is TGTGCCAGCAGTTTGGTCCCCGCAGGTTCCGTCTACGAGCAGTACTTC. Translating gives CASSLVPAGSVYEQYF.

This rearrangement joins TRBV7-2 to TRBJ1-2; possibly TRBD1 for D (5 bases). CDR1 and CDR2 from the germline V gene are SGHTA and FQGNSA. CDR3 length: 15 residues. Between the trimmed V and J ends, which lost 2 bases and 5 bases, there was a span of 15 bases. The CDR3 protein is CASSLSDSGVYGYTF. The CDR3 DNA sequence: TGTGCCAGCAGCTTATCCGACTCGGGGGTGTATGGCTACACCTTC.

This chain links TRBV19 with TRBJ1-3, with D maybe TRBD1 (6 bases). V lost 2 bases to trimming and J lost 1 base, with 9 bases between them. Germline V gives CDR1 LNHDA, CDR2 SQIVND (reference sequence). The CDR3 length is 15 residues. The CDR3 spells CASSIQGQSGNTIYF. CDR3 DNA: TGTGCCAGTAGTATACAGGGGCAATCTGGAAACACCATATATTTT.

The sample holds one count of this clone. The chain recombines TRBV27 with TRBJ2-1, with 8 positions matching TRBD2. J was trimmed by 9 bases and V by 1 base; bases with no gene match: 8. Germline-derived CDR1 and CDR2 are MNHEY and SMNVEV (reference sequence). The CDR3 sequence is 15 residues long. CDR3 coding DNA: TGTGCCAGCAGTTTATTTCTCGGGGGGGCCGGTGAGCAGTTCTTC. It is translated as CASSLFLGGAGEQFF.

This clone was recorded only once. The chain is built from TRBV10-3 and TRBJ2-7, with a weak D call TRBD1 (6 bases). Trimming removed 6 bases at V and 0 bases at J, with 21 bases between. Germline V gene data show CDR1 as ENHRY and CDR2 as SYGVKD. The CDR3 consists of 17 residues. The CDR3 DNA is TGTGCCATCAGAACCGAGGGATTAGGGGACACCTCCTACGAGCAGTACTTC. Translating it yields CAIRTEGLGDTSYEQYF.

The genes are TRBV4-2 and TRBJ2-3, with D possibly being TRBD2 (6 bases). The V and J ends lost 0 bases and 4 bases respectively, with 11 bases between them. CDR1 and CDR2 from the germline V gene are LGHNA and YNFKEQ. This CDR3 is built from 15 residues. The CDR3 DNA is TGTGCCAGCAGCCAAGATGGCGGGAATCCAGATACGCAGTATTTT. Its translation: CASSQDGGNPDTQYF.

The chain is built from TRBV5-8 and TRBJ2-1, with 7 bases lining up with TRBD1. Trimming removed 2 bases from V and 2 bases from J; junction bases left unmatched: 4. The length of the CDR3 is 15 residues. Germline CDR1 reads SGHTS; CDR2 reads YDEGEE. The CDR3 protein is CASSFSGQAYNEQFF. The DNA for the CDR3 is TGTGCCAGCAGCTTTTCCGGACAGGCCTACAATGAGCAGTTCTTC.

Only a few counts were recorded for this clone. The chain links TRBV6-6 to TRBJ2-5, with 10 bases that match TRBD1. CDR3 size: 15 residues. In germline, CDR1 is MNHNY, CDR2 SVGAGI (reference sequence). V was clipped by 6 bases and J by 7 bases; unmatched bases: 11. CDR3 amino acids: CASRAGTGAVRTQYF. The CDR3 DNA follows: TGTGCCAGCAGAGCCGGGACAGGGGCCGTGAGGACCCAGTACTTC.

V gene TRBV6-5 combines with J gene TRBJ2-7, with 8 bases fitting TRBD2. This CDR3 is 14 amino acids long. Germline values: CDR1 MNHEY, CDR2 SVGAGI. The junction had 6 bases not matched to a gene; V was cut back by 6 bases and J by 2 bases. The CDR3 DNA reads TGTGCCAGCAGGGTCGACGGGGGGGCCTACGAGCAGTACTTC. Protein: CASRVDGGAYEQYF.

V is TRBV10-3 and J is TRBJ2-3; 12 nucleotides line up with TRBD2. Germline CDR1 and CDR2: ENHRY and SYGVKD. Unmatched junction bases numbered 3, after V lost 0 bases and J lost 5 bases. This CDR3 is 16 amino acids long. CDR3 amino acids: CAISESTSGGRDTQYF. The CDR3 coding sequence is TGTGCCATCAGTGAGTCGACTAGCGGGGGTAGAGATACGCAGTATTTT.

This chain connects TRBV18 to TRBJ2-5; possible D gene TRBD2, 5 bases. Trimming cost V 3 bases and J 4 bases, with 9 bases left between them. This CDR3 region has 13 residues. Germline loops: CDR1 KGHSH, CDR2 LQKENI. The CDR3 nucleotides read TGTGCCAGCTCACCGTCCGAGGGAGAGACCCAGTACTTC. It is translated as CASSPSEGETQYF. The full variable domain, completed using reference TRBV18 and TRBJ2-5, is NAGVMQNPRHLVRRRGQEARLRCSPMKGHSHVYWYRQLPEEGLKFMVYLQKENIIDESGMPKERFSAEFPKEGPSILRIQQVVRGDSAAYFCASSPSEGETQYFGPGTRLLVL.

The chain joins TRBV2 to TRBJ2-7, with TRBD2 matching over 10 bases. The CDR3 extends over 12 amino acids. J was trimmed by 4 bases and V by 8 bases; bases with no gene match: 2. Per germline, CDR1 SNHLY and CDR2 FYNNEI. The CDR3, as DNA: TGTGCCAGCTCGGGACTAGCGTACGAGCAGTACTTC. Translating gives CASSGLAYEQYF. The full variable domain, completed using reference TRBV2 and TRBJ2-7, is EPEVTQTPSHQVTQMGQEVILRCVPISNHLYFYWYRQILGQKVEFLVSFYNNEISEKSEIFDDQFSVERPDGSNFTLKIRSTKLEDSAMYFCASSGLAYEQYFGPGTRLTVT.

In DNA form, the CDR3 reads TGTGCCAGCTCACCAGGGGCAGGGGGAAGATCCCAGCATTTT. It is translated as CASSPGAGGRSQHF. The chain combines TRBV18 with TRBJ1-5; TRBD1 aligns across 7 bases. CDR1 and CDR2 from the germline V gene are KGHSH and LQKENI. The J segment lost 11 bases and the V segment lost 2 bases, leaving 9 bases of the junction unmatched. This CDR3 contains 14 residues.

This clone was observed a handful of times. The chain uses TRBV21-1 and TRBJ2-7; the table's D call of TRBD2 was not tested on the DNA. TRBV21-1 is a pseudogene. The CDR3 has 13 amino acids. The CDR3 bases are TGTGCCAGCAGCGCTCCTGAGGTATACGAGCAGTACTTC. Its translation is CASSAPEVYEQYF.

J is TRBJ1-1 and V is TRBV6-1; 8 bases align to TRBD1. Per germline, CDR1 MNHNS and CDR2 SASEGT. The J segment lost 1 base and the V segment lost 4 bases, leaving 5 bases of the junction unmatched. The CDR3 consists of 15 residues. The CDR3 sequence: CASSAPGTGNTEAFF. CDR3 sequence (DNA): TGTGCCAGCAGTGCCCCCGGGACAGGGAACACTGAAGCTTTCTTT.